One T cell receptor (beta chain) is described in this entry. Its specificity is not known. Each subset's genomic DNA was split evenly across several immunoSEQ plates. Produced via immunoSEQ multiplex PCR; TCRdb's table is partial and in-frame only. The table lists approximately 1,000,000 clones, roughly 77% of them singletons. Naive CD45RA+ and memory CD45RA-negative subsets were split from CD4+ cells. This sample was included in a study of shared clonotypes between healthy human individuals. Study-level results: The small donor group covered limited genetic and exposure diversity.

The TCR originated in a man aged 18 to 35 in good health. Some clones in this sample may be carry-over from other donors' samples. Sequenced material: memory CD4+ T cells from PBMCs. The subset was: CD45RA-negative fraction.

The CDR3 region is CASKGEGTAVYGYTF. The DNA of the CDR3 is TGTGCCAGCAAGGGGGAGGGGACGGCGGTCTATGGCTACACCTTC. This sequence joins TRBV6-1 and TRBJ1-2; tentatively, D is TRBD1 (6 bases). V lost 7 bases to trimming and J lost 4 bases, with 19 bases between them. This CDR3 region has 15 residues. The germline gives CDR1 MNHNS, CDR2 SASEGT.